A selection of T cell receptor beta chains follows, all from one sample in a study of T cells in Graves' hyperthyroidism and ophthalmopathy. In TCRdb, the multiplex PCR reads were re-called with MiXCR into one record per CDR3 protein. The sample yields around 760,000 distinct CDR3 sequences, approximately 36% seen once. Source material: blood. All receptors come from a middle-aged woman with Graves' hyperthyroidism. Both conserved end residues are trimmed from each CDR3. The order of the fields is clone size, V gene, CDR3 protein. A row's size may be missing; if present it is once, few, many or a size class.

NA,TRBV11-2,ASSVVSGETQY
NA,TRBV2,ASSGLRGNGYT
few,TRBV28,ASSLGTGFREQY
many,TRBV6-5,ATSSGNTIY
NA,TRBV15,ATSSALGPTNTGELF
NA,TRBV5-4,ASTFRGQETQY
NA,TRBV7-9,ASSLQEKLL
few,TRBV6-5,ASSEMLGEQPQH
NA,TRBV10-3,ASRRRQERTVGELF
NA,TRBV7-2,ASSQGRGLRYEQY
NA,TRBV6-1,ASRGTRTSGSYEQY
NA,TRBV19,ASSTGQGRKNTEAF
few,TRBV25-1,ASSAREGTEAF
NA,TRBV10-3,AISAGVNSYEH
many,TRBV15,ATSRDRAWSQPQH
NA,TRBV7-2,ASSLAGAADEQY
many,TRBV19,ASSMGEGQPQH
many,TRBV7-9,ASSLDNEKLF
few,TRBV10-3,ASSRGQGSGELF
NA,TRBV2,ASSLSFGDTEAF
NA,TRBV29-1,SVNGVTEAF